The 14 T cell receptor beta chains in this list originate from one sample, sequenced in a study of T cell clones after liver transplantation. Sequenced by immunoSEQ multiplex PCR; TCRdb stores in-frame clones only, minus some. This table has 99,000 or so clones, approximately 85% appearing once. The sequencing used CD4+ T cells from blood, collected before liver transplant. The receptor source for this set is a human donor who received a liver transplant.

Concerning this clone itself: Possible read error: a much larger clone is one base away. Additional DNA sequences in this sample encode the identical CDR3. The rearrangement uses TRBV5-1 and TRBJ1-2; 8 bases line up with TRBD1. With 5 bases clipped from V and 4 bases from J, the junction kept 7 bases outside the gene matches. Germline V gene sequence: CDR1 SGHRS, CDR2 YFSETQ. The CDR3 runs 14 residues. CDR3 amino acids: CASSPSGTGYGYTF. The CDR3 DNA is TGCGCCAGCAGTCCTTCGGGGACAGGCTATGGCTACACCTTC.

The chain recombines TRBV4-3 with TRBJ1-1; 8 bases map to TRBD1. With 0 bases clipped from V and 6 bases from J, the junction kept 12 bases outside the gene matches. This CDR3 is 17 amino acids long. From germline, CDR1 is LGHNA and CDR2 YSLEER. CDR3 DNA sequence: TGCGCCAGCAGCCAAGAAGAGGTGGGGAGACAGGGGCCTGAAGCTTTCTTT. Its translation: CASSQEEVGRQGPEAFF.

This chain uses TRBV7-9 with TRBJ1-1; D perhaps matches TRBD1 (6 bases). Trimming removed 4 bases at V and 10 bases at J, with 22 bases between. The CDR3 totals 15 residues. In germline, CDR1 is SEHNR, CDR2 FQNEAQ (reference sequence). DNA of the CDR3: TGTGCCAGCAGCTCGGCCTTCGGGGGCGCGAGTACAGCTTTCTTT. It yields the protein CASSSAFGGASTAFF.

This clone was recorded a few times. The chain combines TRBV4-3 with TRBJ2-7, with 12 bases matching TRBD1. CDR3 length: 18 residues. CDR1 and CDR2 from the germline V gene are LGHNA and YSLEER. The V gene end was trimmed by 0 bases and the J gene end by 9 bases; junction bases not matched to a gene: 15. The CDR3 coding sequence is TGCGCCAGCAGCCAAGAAATGGGGACAGGGGGCGAGAAATCAGTGCAGTACTTC. Encoded protein: CASSQEMGTGGEKSVQYF.

This chain uses TRBV6-5 with TRBJ2-7; TRBD2 might be the D (6 bases). The CDR3 runs 15 residues. The germline gives CDR1 MNHEY, CDR2 SVGAGI. V lost 2 bases, J lost 0 bases, and 11 bases lay in between. The CDR3 spells CASSYGGMRSYEQYF. The CDR3 DNA sequence: TGTGCCAGCAGTTACGGGGGGATGCGCTCCTACGAGCAGTACTTC.

Here the CDR3 DNA reads TGTGCCAGCAGATCCGGGACAGGGGAAGAGACCCAGTACTTC. Its translation: CASRSGTGEETQYF. The chain combines TRBV6-1 with TRBJ2-5; 10 bases map to TRBD1. The germline V gene has CDR1 MNHNS and CDR2 SASEGT. CDR3 length equals 14 residues. Trimming removed 6 bases from V and 3 bases from J; junction bases left unmatched: 4.

The chain joins TRBV7-8 to TRBJ1-5, with D maybe TRBD1 (5 bases). Germline V gives CDR1 SGHVS, CDR2 FQNEAQ. Trimming removed 11 bases at V and 6 bases at J, with 17 bases between. The CDR3 length is 13 residues. The CDR3 region is CASNSGGGQPQHF. In DNA form, the CDR3 reads TGTGCCTCCAACTCGGGCGGGGGTCAGCCCCAGCATTTT.

V and J are TRBV5-1 and TRBJ1-5; no definite D call. Trimming took 4 bases from V and 2 from J, leaving 10 bases between them. CDR3 length: 14 residues. CDR1 is SGHRS and CDR2 is YFSETQ in the germline V gene. CDR3 in amino acids: CASSPRAGNQPQHF. The CDR3 DNA reads TGCGCCAGCAGCCCACGGGCAGGCAATCAGCCCCAGCATTTT.

The CDR3 coding sequence is TGTGCCAGCAGCCCCCGCGGAGGGTATAACACTGAAGCTTTCTTT. This codes for CASSPRGGYNTEAFF. This chain links TRBV9 with TRBJ1-1; no firm D call. The V gene lost 4 bases and the J gene lost 2 bases, with 15 bases spanning the gap. Per germline, CDR1 SGDLS and CDR2 YYNGEE. The CDR3 consists of 15 residues.

The rearrangement links TRBV28 to TRBJ1-1; D unresolved. Germline values: CDR1 MDHEN, CDR2 SYDVKM. Trimming stripped 4 bases from V and 5 bases from J, with 11 bases between. CDR3 length: 13 amino acids. In DNA, the CDR3 is TGTGCCAGCAGTTCCGGACGGCGGACTGAAGCTTTCTTT. Translation: CASSSGRRTEAFF. The variable domain in full, with the rest retrieved from reference TRBV28 and TRBJ1-1, is DVKVTQSSRYLVKRTGEKVFLECVQDMDHENMFWYRQDPGLGLRLIYFSYDVKMKEKGDIPEGYSVSREKKERFSLILESASTNQTSMYLCASSSGRRTEAFFGQGTRLTVV.

V and J are TRBV2 and TRBJ1-5; TRBD1 aligns across 9 bases. V trimming: 6 bases; J trimming: 3 bases; junction bases outside the gene matches: 6. The CDR3 covers 15 residues. In germline, CDR1 is SNHLY, CDR2 FYNNEI. CDR3 loop: CASRAGTGNNQPQHF. DNA of the CDR3: TGTGCCAGCAGGGCCGGGACAGGGAACAATCAGCCCCAGCATTTT.

The chain recombines TRBV18 with TRBJ1-3; D is uncertain. Between the trimmed V and J ends, which lost 3 bases and 8 bases, there was a span of 5 bases. The CDR3 length is 11 residues. CDR1 is KGHSH and CDR2 is LQKENI in the germline V gene. The CDR3 region is CASSPRDTIYF. CDR3 in DNA: TGTGCCAGCTCACCGCGTGACACCATATATTTT. The whole variable domain, filled in from reference TRBV18 and TRBJ1-3, reads NAGVMQNPRHLVRRRGQEARLRCSPMKGHSHVYWYRQLPEEGLKFMVYLQKENIIDESGMPKERFSAEFPKEGPSILRIQQVVRGDSAAYFCASSPRDTIYFGEGSWLTVV.

The sample holds one count of this clone. The chain combines TRBV13 with TRBJ2-2, with D tentatively TRBD1 (6 bases). The germline CDR1 and CDR2 sequences are PRHDT and FYEKMQ (reference sequence). The CDR3 has 13 amino acids. V lost 7 bases, J lost 7 bases, and 13 bases lay in between. The CDR3 sequence is CASNWGLGGELFF. The CDR3 bases are TGTGCCAGCAATTGGGGGCTTGGCGGGGAGCTGTTTTTT.

This clone appeared once. The J gene is TRBJ1-3, the V gene TRBV7-9; perhaps TRBD1 as D (5 bases). Germline lookup yields CDR1 SEHNR and CDR2 FQNEAQ (reference sequence). Trimming pared 2 bases from V and 7 bases from J, leaving 18 bases between. CDR3 length: 16 residues. The CDR3 sequence: CASSLPGTSGRNTIYF. The CDR3 DNA follows: TGTGCCAGCAGCTTACCCGGGACGTCGGGTCGGAACACCATATATTTT.